The 3 T cell receptor beta chains listed next were all sequenced from one sample in a study of blood T cell repertoires in COVID-19. Repertoires were generated with immunoSEQ multiplex PCR, while TCRdb's copy carries only in-frame clones and drops some. The sample has around 120,000 clones; around 90% are singletons. Specimen: peripheral blood. Receptor source: a human donor in a cohort sampled during active COVID-19.

The V gene is TRBV9, the J gene TRBJ2-7; 8 bases are a match to TRBD2. The CDR3 consists of 15 residues. The germline V gene has CDR1 SGDLS and CDR2 YYNGEE. The V segment lost 0 bases and the J segment 2 bases; nucleotides outside the gene matches: 4. The CDR3 DNA reads TGTGCCAGCAGCGTAGCGGGAGGGTTAACCTACGAGCAGTACTTC. Translation gives CASSVAGGLTYEQYF.

This clone was observed once. The J gene is TRBJ1-2, the V gene TRBV13; D is possibly TRBD1 (5 bases). The CDR3 loop spans 13 amino acids. Germline CDR1 is PRHDT and CDR2 is FYEKMQ (reference sequence). V shed 1 base and J shed 2 bases, with 5 bases lying between them. The CDR3 loop is CASSLEGNYGYTF. CDR3 bases: TGTGCCAGCAGCTTAGAGGGGAACTATGGCTACACCTTC. Supplemented by reference TRBV13 and TRBJ1-2, the full variable domain reads AAGVIQSPRHLIKEKRETATLKCYPIPRHDTVYWYQQGPGQDPQFLISFYEKMQSDKGSIPDRFSAQQFSDYHSELNMSSLELGDSALYFCASSLEGNYGYTFGSGTRLTVV.

Note on this clone: The same CDR3 also results from other DNA sequences found in this sample. CDR3 DNA sequence: TGTGCCAGCTCACCACCCGGGGGGAGCTCCTACAATGAGCAGTTCTTC. Residues: CASSPPGGSSYNEQFF. The V and J genes are TRBV18 and TRBJ2-1; TRBD2 agrees at 7 bases. The CDR3 spans 16 residues. From germline, CDR1 is KGHSH and CDR2 LQKENI. The V and J ends lost 0 bases and 0 bases, in that order; junction bases with no gene match: 2.